This T cell receptor beta chain was obtained from a study of OX40 agonist ivuxolimab in advanced cancers. Profiled with immunoSEQ multiplex PCR; TCRdb holds only in-frame clones, not every one. Among about 68,000 clones, approximately 90% were seen once, and the ten largest hold under 0.4%. V was clipped by 4 bases and J by 2 bases, with 9 bases between them. Germline V gives CDR1 LGHNT, CDR2 FRNRAP. The CDR3 contains 13 residues. General observations from the study: Some of the lowest clonal expansion was seen in partial responders at 0.1-3.0 mg/kg.

For this clone: Its antigen is still unknown.

This TCR derives from an adult with an advanced solid tumor such as melanoma, head and neck, liver or kidney cancer. The material was CD4+ or CD8+ T cells sorted from blood, obtained in a trial of the OX40 agonist ivuxolimab. V and J are TRBV12-5 and TRBJ2-7; perhaps TRBD2 as D (6 bases). The CDR3 bases are TGTGCTAGTGGTTCGGGACTTCCCTACGAGCAGTACTTC. This translates into CASGSGLPYEQYF.